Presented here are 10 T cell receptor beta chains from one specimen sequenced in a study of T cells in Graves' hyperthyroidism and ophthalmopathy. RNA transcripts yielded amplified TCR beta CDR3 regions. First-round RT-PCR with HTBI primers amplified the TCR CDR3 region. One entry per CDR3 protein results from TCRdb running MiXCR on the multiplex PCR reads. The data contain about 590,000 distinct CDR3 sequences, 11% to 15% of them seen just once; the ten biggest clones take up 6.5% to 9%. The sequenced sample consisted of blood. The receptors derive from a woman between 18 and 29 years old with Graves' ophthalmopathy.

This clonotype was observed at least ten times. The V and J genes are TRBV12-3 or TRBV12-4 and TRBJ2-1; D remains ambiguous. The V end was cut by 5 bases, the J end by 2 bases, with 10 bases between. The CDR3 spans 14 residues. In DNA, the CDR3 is TGTGCCAGCAGTCCGGGCCCAGCCTACAATGAGCAGTTCTTC. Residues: CASSPGPAYNEQFF.

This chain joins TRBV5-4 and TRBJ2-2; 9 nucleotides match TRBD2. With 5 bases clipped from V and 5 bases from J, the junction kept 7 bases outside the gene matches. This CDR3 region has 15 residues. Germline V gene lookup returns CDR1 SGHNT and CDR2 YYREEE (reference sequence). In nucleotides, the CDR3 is TGTGCCAGCAGGAAGCGGGAGGAAGGTACCGGGGAGCTGTTTTTT. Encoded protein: CASRKREEGTGELFF.

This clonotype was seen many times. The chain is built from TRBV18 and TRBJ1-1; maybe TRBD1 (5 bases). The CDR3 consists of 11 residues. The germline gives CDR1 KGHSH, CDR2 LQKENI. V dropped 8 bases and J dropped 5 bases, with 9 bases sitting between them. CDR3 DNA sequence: TGTGCCAGCCTAGGGGTGACTGAAGCTTTCTTT. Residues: CASLGVTEAFF.

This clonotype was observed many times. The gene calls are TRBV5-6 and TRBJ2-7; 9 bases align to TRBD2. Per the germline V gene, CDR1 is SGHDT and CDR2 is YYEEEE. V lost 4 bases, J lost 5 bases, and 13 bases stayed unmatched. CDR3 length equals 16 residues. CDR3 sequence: CASSRGAGGPSNEQYF. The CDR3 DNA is TGTGCCAGCAGCCGGGGGGCGGGAGGGCCCTCGAACGAGCAGTACTTC.

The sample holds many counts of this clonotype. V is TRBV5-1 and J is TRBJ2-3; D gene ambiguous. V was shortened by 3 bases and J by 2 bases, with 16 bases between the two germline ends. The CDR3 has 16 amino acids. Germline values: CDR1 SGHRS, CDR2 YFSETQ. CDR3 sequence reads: CASSYPTRGYTDTQYF. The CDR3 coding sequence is TGCGCCAGCAGCTACCCGACACGTGGATACACAGATACGCAGTATTTT.

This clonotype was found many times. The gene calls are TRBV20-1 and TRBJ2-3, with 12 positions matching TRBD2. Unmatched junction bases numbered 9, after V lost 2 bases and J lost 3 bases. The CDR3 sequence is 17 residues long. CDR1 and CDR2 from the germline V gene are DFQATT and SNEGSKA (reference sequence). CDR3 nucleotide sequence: TGCAGTGCTAGAACCCGACTAGCGGGAGATGGGACAGATACGCAGTATTTT. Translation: CSARTRLAGDGTDTQYF.

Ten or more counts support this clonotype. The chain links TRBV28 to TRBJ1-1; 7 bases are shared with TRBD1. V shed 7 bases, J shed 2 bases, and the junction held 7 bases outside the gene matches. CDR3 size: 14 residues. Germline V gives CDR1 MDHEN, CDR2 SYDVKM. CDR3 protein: CASKLDRVNTEAFF. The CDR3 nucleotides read TGTGCCAGCAAACTCGACAGGGTAAACACTGAAGCTTTCTTT.

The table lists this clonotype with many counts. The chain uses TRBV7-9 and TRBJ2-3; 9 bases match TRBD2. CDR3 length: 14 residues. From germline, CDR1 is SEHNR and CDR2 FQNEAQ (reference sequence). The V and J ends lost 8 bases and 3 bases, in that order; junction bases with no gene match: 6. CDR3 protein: CASVAGGPTDTQYF. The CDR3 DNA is TGTGCCAGCGTGGCGGGAGGGCCGACAGATACGCAGTATTTT.

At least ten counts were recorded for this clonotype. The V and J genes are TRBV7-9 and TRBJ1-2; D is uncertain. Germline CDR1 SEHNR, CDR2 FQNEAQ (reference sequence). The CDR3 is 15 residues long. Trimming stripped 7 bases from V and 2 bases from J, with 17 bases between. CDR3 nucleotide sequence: TGTGCCAGCACCCCCACATCGGGAGGCAACTATGGCTACACCTTC. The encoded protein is CASTPTSGGNYGYTF.

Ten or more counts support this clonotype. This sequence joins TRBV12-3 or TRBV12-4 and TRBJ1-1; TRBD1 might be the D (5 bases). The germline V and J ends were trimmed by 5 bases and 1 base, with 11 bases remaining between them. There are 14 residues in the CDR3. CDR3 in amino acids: CASSTRGQNTEAFF. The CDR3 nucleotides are TGTGCCAGCAGTACAAGGGGCCAGAACACTGAAGCTTTCTTT.